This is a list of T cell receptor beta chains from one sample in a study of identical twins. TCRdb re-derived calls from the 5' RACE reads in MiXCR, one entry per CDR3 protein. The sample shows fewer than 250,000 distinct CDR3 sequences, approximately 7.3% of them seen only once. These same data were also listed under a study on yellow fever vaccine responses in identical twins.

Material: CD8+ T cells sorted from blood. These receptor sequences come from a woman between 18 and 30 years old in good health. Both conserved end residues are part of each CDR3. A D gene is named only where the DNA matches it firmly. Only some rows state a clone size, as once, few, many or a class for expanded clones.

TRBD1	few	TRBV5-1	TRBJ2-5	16	CASSIGTGWFEETQYF	TGCGCCAGCAGCATCGGGACAGGGTGGTTCGAAGAGACCCAGTACTTC
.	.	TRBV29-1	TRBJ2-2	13	CSVERESGGELFF	TGCAGCGTTGAGAGGGAATCTGGCGGGGAGCTGTTTTTT
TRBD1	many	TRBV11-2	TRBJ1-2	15	CASSGEDRGYYGYTF	TGTGCCAGCAGCGGAGAAGACAGGGGGTACTATGGCTACACCTTC
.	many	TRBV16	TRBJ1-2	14	CASSQYPDVYGYTF	TGTGCCAGCAGCCAATATCCGGATGTCTATGGCTACACCTTC
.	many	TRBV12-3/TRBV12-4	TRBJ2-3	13	CASSLSSTDTQYF	TGTGCCAGCAGTTTAAGTAGCACAGATACGCAGTATTTT
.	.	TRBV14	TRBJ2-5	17	CASSQDVVVGGRETQYF	TGTGCCAGCAGCCAAGACGTGGTGGTAGGGGGGCGAGAGACCCAGTACTTC
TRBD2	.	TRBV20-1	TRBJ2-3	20	CSARAAGVALGGGPSDTQYF	TGCAGTGCTAGAGCCGCGGGGGTTGCTCTCGGCGGGGGGCCTTCAGATACGCAGTATTTT
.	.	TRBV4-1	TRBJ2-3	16	CASSPPEGPSTDTQYF	TGCGCCAGCAGCCCGCCAGAGGGGCCTAGCACAGATACGCAGTATTTT
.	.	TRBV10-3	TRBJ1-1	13	CAISPTGNTEAFF	TGTGCCATCAGTCCCACAGGGAACACTGAAGCTTTCTTT
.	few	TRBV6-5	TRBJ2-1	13	CASSLARTGEQFF	TGTGCCAGCAGCTTAGCGCGAACGGGTGAGCAGTTCTTC
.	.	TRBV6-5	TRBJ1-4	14	CASSYGAGGEKLFF	TGTGCCAGCAGTTACGGGGCAGGTGGGGAAAAACTGTTTTTT
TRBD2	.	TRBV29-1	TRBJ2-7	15	CSVELAGAMSYEQYF	TGCAGCGTTGAGTTGGCGGGAGCTATGTCCTACGAGCAGTACTTC
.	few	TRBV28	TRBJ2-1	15	CASSLETGGIGEQFF	TGTGCCAGCAGTTTAGAGACAGGAGGAATCGGTGAGCAGTTCTTC
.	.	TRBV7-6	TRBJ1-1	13	CASSSSTATEAFF	TGTGCCAGCAGCTCCAGTACAGCCACTGAAGCTTTCTTT
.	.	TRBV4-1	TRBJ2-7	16	CASSQDLLQGYYEQYF	TGCGCCAGCAGCCAAGATCTTCTCCAGGGTTACTACGAGCAGTACTTC
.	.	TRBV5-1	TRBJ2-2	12	CASVGSTGELFF	TGCGCCAGCGTGGGCAGCACCGGGGAGCTGTTTTTT
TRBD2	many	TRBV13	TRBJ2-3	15	CASSLSGGGSDTQYF	TGTGCCAGCAGCTTATCGGGGGGGGGATCAGATACGCAGTATTTT
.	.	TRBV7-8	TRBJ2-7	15	CASSLFSGEVHEQYF	TGTGCCAGCAGCTTATTTTCAGGGGAGGTTCACGAGCAGTACTTC
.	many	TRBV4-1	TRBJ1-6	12	CASSQVNSPLHF	TGCGCCAGCAGCCAAGTCAATTCACCCCTCCACTTT
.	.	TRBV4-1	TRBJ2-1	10	CASSDGEQFF	TGCGCCAGCAGTGACGGTGAGCAGTTCTTC
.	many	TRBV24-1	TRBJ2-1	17	CATRPGGTESPYNEQFF	TGTGCCACCCGACCGGGCGGGACAGAATCCCCTTACAATGAGCAGTTCTTC
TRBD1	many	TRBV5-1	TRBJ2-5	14	CASSGRDRGETQYF	TGCGCCAGCAGCGGCCGGGACAGGGGAGAGACCCAGTACTTC
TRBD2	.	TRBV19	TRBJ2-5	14	CASSPRLAQETQYF	TGTGCCAGTAGTCCTCGACTAGCCCAAGAGACCCAGTACTTC
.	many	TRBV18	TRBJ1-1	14	CASSFWDMNTEAFF	TGTGCCAGCTCATTTTGGGACATGAACACTGAAGCTTTCTTT
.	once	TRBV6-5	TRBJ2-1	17	CASSYLPSGGENNEQFF	TGTGCCAGCAGTTACCTACCGTCAGGAGGGGAAAACAATGAGCAGTTCTTC
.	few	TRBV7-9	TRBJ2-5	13	CASSPTGTETQYF	TGTGCCAGCAGCCCAACAGGGACAGAGACCCAGTACTTC
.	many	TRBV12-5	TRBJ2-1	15	CASGHAGAPYNEQFF	TGTGCTAGTGGCCACGCGGGGGCCCCTTACAATGAGCAGTTCTTC
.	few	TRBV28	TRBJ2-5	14	CASSQGDGIETQYF	TGTGCCAGCAGCCAAGGGGATGGGATAGAGACCCAGTACTTC
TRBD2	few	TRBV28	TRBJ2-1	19	CASSLDPSGGGSSYNEQFF	TGTGCCAGCAGTTTAGATCCTAGCGGGGGGGGGAGCTCCTACAATGAGCAGTTCTTC
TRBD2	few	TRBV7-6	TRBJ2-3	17	CASSSRTSGSRADTQYF	TGTGCCAGCAGCTCGAGGACTAGCGGGAGTAGGGCAGATACGCAGTATTTT
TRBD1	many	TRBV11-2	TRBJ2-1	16	CASSFGRDSLEYEQFF	TGTGCCAGCAGCTTCGGCCGGGACAGTTTAGAATATGAGCAGTTCTTC
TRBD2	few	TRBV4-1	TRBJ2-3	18	CASSQVPGGGRRADTQYF	TGCGCCAGCAGCCAAGTTCCCGGCGGGGGGCGCCGCGCAGATACGCAGTATTTT
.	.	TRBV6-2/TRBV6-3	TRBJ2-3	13	CASSSGRFDTQYF	TGTGCCAGCAGCTCGGGTCGGTTCGATACGCAGTATTTT
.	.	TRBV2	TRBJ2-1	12	CAQGTQADEQFF	TGTGCCCAAGGGACTCAAGCAGATGAGCAGTTCTTC
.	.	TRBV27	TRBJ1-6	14	CASSLTQYNSPLHF	TGTGCCAGCAGTTTAACCCAATATAATTCACCCCTCCACTTT
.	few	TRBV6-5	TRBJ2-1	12	CASSFPSGEQFF	TGTGCCAGCAGTTTCCCTAGTGGTGAGCAGTTCTTC
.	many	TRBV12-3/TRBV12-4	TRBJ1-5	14	CASSAGTLNQPQHF	TGTGCCAGCAGCGCCGGGACCTTGAATCAGCCCCAGCATTTT
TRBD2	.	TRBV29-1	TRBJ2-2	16	CSALTSGGTNTGELFF	TGCAGCGCCTTGACTAGCGGGGGGACGAACACCGGGGAGCTGTTTTTT
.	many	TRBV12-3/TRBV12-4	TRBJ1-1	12	CASSFVDTEAFF	TGTGCCAGCAGTTTTGTGGACACTGAAGCTTTCTTT
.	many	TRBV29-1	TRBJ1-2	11	CSVEGSYGYTF	TGCAGCGTTGAGGGTAGCTATGGCTACACCTTC
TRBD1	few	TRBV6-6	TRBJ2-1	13	CASGDRDAGEQFF	TGTGCCAGCGGGGACAGGGATGCGGGTGAGCAGTTCTTC
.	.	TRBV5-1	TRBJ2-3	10	CASSGLTQYF	TGCGCCAGCAGCGGCCTTACGCAGTATTTT
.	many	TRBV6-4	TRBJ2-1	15	CASSDVEGSGDEQFF	TGTGCCAGCAGTGATGTAGAGGGATCCGGGGATGAGCAGTTCTTC
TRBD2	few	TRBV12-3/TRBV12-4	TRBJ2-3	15	CASSFRGDATDTQYF	TGTGCCAGCAGTTTCCGGGGGGACGCCACAGATACGCAGTATTTT
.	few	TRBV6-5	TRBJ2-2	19	CASSYSHPSGFQGSGELFF	TGTGCCAGCAGTTACTCCCACCCCTCCGGGTTCCAAGGGTCCGGGGAGCTGTTTTTT
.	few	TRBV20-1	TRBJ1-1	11	CSARQTAEAFF	TGCAGTGCCCGACAGACGGCTGAAGCTTTCTTT
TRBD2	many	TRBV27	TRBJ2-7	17	CASSSILTSGILYEQYF	TGTGCCAGCAGTTCGATACTGACTAGCGGGATACTCTACGAGCAGTACTTC
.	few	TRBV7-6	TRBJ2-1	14	CASSLDLVFDEQFF	TGTGCCAGCAGCTTAGATCTAGTATTCGATGAGCAGTTCTTC
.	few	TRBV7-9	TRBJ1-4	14	CASSQQDVNEKLFF	TGTGCCAGCAGCCAACAGGACGTAAATGAAAAACTGTTTTTT
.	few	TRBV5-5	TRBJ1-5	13	CASSFSQFQPQHF	TGTGCCAGCAGCTTTTCTCAGTTTCAGCCCCAGCATTTT
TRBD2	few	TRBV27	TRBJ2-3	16	CASSQPGLALSDTQYF	TGTGCCAGCAGTCAGCCGGGACTAGCGTTATCAGATACGCAGTATTTT
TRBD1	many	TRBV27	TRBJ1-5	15	CASSATGFGNQPQHF	TGTGCCAGCAGCGCGACAGGGTTCGGCAATCAGCCCCAGCATTTT
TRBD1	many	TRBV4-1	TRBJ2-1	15	CASSQTGSSYNEQFF	TGCGCCAGCAGCCAGACAGGGTCTTCCTACAATGAGCAGTTCTTC
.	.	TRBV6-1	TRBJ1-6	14	CASSEAPGNSPLHF	TGTGCCAGCAGTGAAGCCCCAGGGAATTCACCCCTCCACTTT
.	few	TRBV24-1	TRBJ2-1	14	CATSDIPSNNEQFF	TGTGCCACCAGTGATATTCCCTCCAACAATGAGCAGTTCTTC
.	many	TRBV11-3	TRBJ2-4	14	CASSFGYGLNIQYF	TGTGCCAGCAGCTTCGGTTACGGACTAAACATTCAGTACTTC